These T cell receptor beta chains were read from a single sample in a study of control samples from healthy donors and cancer patients. Generated by immunoSEQ multiplex PCR, the TCRdb table keeps only in-frame clones and is missing some. The sample lists 130,000 to 150,000 clones; approximately 94% were seen once. The sample was blood. These receptors all come from a man aged 18 to 29 in good health. Both conserved end residues are part of each CDR3. D genes are given only for firm matches. Not every row has a clone size; where given, it reads once, few, many or a size class.

J: TRBJ2-1; V: TRBV6-1; D: NA; size: few; CDR3: CASSEDSFYEQFF; DNA: TGTGCCAGCAGTGAGGACAGTTTTTATGAGCAGTTCTTC
J: TRBJ2-7; V: TRBV6-5; D: NA; size: NA; CDR3: CASSRDALQYEQYF; DNA: TGTGCCAGCAGCAGGGATGCCCTCCAGTACGAGCAGTACTTC
J: TRBJ1-2; V: TRBV30; D: NA; size: NA; CDR3: CAWRDRVYGYTF; DNA: TGTGCCTGGAGGGACCGTGTCTATGGCTACACCTTC
J: TRBJ2-7; V: TRBV6-5; D: NA; size: NA; CDR3: CASSYFSDSYEQYF; DNA: TGTGCCAGCAGTTACTTTTCCGACAGCTACGAGCAGTACTTC
J: TRBJ1-2; V: TRBV6-6; D: NA; size: NA; CDR3: CASSQGHFSDGYTF; DNA: TGTGCCAGCAGTCAGGGACACTTCTCGGATGGCTACACCTTC
J: TRBJ2-5; V: TRBV7-7; D: NA; size: NA; CDR3: CASSPIVGRQETQYF; DNA: TGTGCTAGCAGCCCGATTGTAGGGCGACAAGAGACCCAGTACTTC
J: TRBJ1-5; V: TRBV3-1/TRBV3-2; D: TRBD1; size: NA; CDR3: CASSLTGGNQPQHF; DNA: TGTGCCAGCAGCTTGACAGGGGGGAATCAGCCCCAGCATTTT
J: TRBJ2-3; V: TRBV11-3; D: NA; size: NA; CDR3: CASSPRRGTDTQYF; DNA: TGTGCCAGCAGCCCTCGTAGGGGCACAGATACGCAGTATTTT
J: TRBJ2-2; V: TRBV19; D: NA; size: NA; CDR3: CASSIGRMGSGELFF; DNA: TGTGCCAGTAGTATCGGACGGATGGGGTCCGGGGAGCTGTTTTTT
J: TRBJ2-7; V: TRBV5-1; D: NA; size: NA; CDR3: CASSHDDGHYEQYF; DNA: TGCGCCAGCAGCCATGATGACGGTCACTACGAGCAGTACTTC
J: TRBJ1-5; V: TRBV19; D: NA; size: NA; CDR3: CAIGGRGYQPQHF; DNA: TGTGCCATAGGGGGACGGGGGTATCAGCCCCAGCATTTT
J: TRBJ1-5; V: TRBV19; D: TRBD1; size: NA; CDR3: CASSIGDRAQPQHF; DNA: TGTGCCAGTAGTATAGGGGACAGGGCTCAGCCCCAGCATTTT
J: TRBJ2-3; V: TRBV5-1; D: NA; size: NA; CDR3: CASSMGERSTDTQYF; DNA: TGCGCCAGCAGCATGGGGGAGCGGAGCACAGATACGCAGTATTTT
J: TRBJ2-4; V: TRBV27; D: NA; size: NA; CDR3: CASSPLGRILRAKNIQYF; DNA: TGTGCCAGCAGTCCCTTGGGGCGCATCCTCAGAGCCAAAAACATTCAGTACTTC
J: TRBJ1-5; V: TRBV6-6; D: NA; size: NA; CDR3: CASSPYHAGPYSNQPQHF; DNA: TGTGCCAGCAGTCCTTACCATGCAGGGCCCTATAGCAATCAGCCCCAGCATTTT
J: TRBJ2-1; V: TRBV9; D: TRBD2; size: NA; CDR3: CASSVGGGGLNEQFF; DNA: TGTGCCAGCAGCGTAGGCGGCGGGGGGCTCAATGAGCAGTTCTTC
J: TRBJ2-7; V: TRBV13; D: NA; size: NA; CDR3: CASSLGGYEQYF; DNA: TGTGCCAGCAGCTTGGGCGGATACGAGCAGTACTTC
J: TRBJ2-2; V: TRBV7-2; D: TRBD1; size: once; CDR3: CASSLNGGQGAPGELFF; DNA: TGTGCCAGCAGCTTAAACGGCGGACAGGGGGCGCCCGGGGAGCTGTTTTTT
J: TRBJ1-2; V: TRBV27; D: TRBD1; size: NA; CDR3: CASSLGGQGNRYGGGYTF; DNA: TGTGCCAGCAGTTTGGGGGGACAGGGGAATAGATACGGTGGTGGCTACACCTTC
J: TRBJ1-2; V: TRBV5-4; D: TRBD1; size: NA; CDR3: CASLDRGGGYTF; DNA: TGTGCCAGCCTTGACAGGGGAGGCGGCTACACCTTC
J: TRBJ1-2; V: TRBV30; D: NA; size: once; CDR3: CAWTLVGGYGYTF; DNA: TGTGCCTGGACCTTAGTAGGGGGATATGGCTACACCTTC
J: TRBJ2-7; V: TRBV27; D: TRBD2; size: once; CDR3: CASSLVLAGVYEQYF; DNA: TGTGCCAGCAGTTTAGTTCTAGCGGGGGTATACGAGCAGTACTTC
J: TRBJ2-1; V: TRBV6-5; D: NA; size: NA; CDR3: CASTTGREQFF; DNA: TGTGCCAGCACCACCGGCAGGGAGCAGTTCTTC
J: TRBJ2-7; V: TRBV13; D: TRBD2; size: NA; CDR3: CASSSGTSYSYEQYF; DNA: TGTGCCAGCAGCTCTGGGACTAGCTACTCCTACGAGCAGTACTTC
J: TRBJ1-1; V: TRBV9; D: NA; size: NA; CDR3: CASSVAIGSEAFF; DNA: TGTGCCAGCAGCGTAGCAATCGGTTCTGAAGCTTTCTTT
J: TRBJ1-5; V: TRBV30; D: NA; size: NA; CDR3: CAWRDAGNQPQHF; DNA: TGTGCCTGGAGAGATGCGGGAAATCAGCCCCAGCATTTT
J: TRBJ2-6; V: TRBV2; D: NA; size: once; CDR3: CASSAAFGANVLTF; DNA: TGTGCCAGCAGCGCGGCTTTCGGGGCCAACGTCCTGACTTTC
J: TRBJ1-2; V: TRBV10-3; D: NA; size: NA; CDR3: CAISESGSYGYTF; DNA: TGTGCCATCAGTGAGTCGGGGAGCTATGGCTACACCTTC
J: TRBJ2-7; V: TRBV5-5; D: NA; size: NA; CDR3: CASSLDFYEQYF; DNA: TGTGCCAGCAGCTTGGACTTCTACGAGCAGTACTTC
J: TRBJ2-1; V: TRBV7-9; D: NA; size: once; CDR3: CASRGIYNEQFF; DNA: TGTGCCAGCAGGGGTATATACAATGAGCAGTTCTTC
J: TRBJ1-1; V: TRBV7-3; D: NA; size: NA; CDR3: CASSLAGSNTEAFF; DNA: TGTGCCAGCAGCTTAGCCGGGAGTAACACTGAAGCTTTCTTT
J: TRBJ1-5; V: TRBV19; D: NA; size: NA; CDR3: CASRAGLGPQHF; DNA: TGTGCCAGTAGGGCCGGCTTGGGGCCCCAGCATTTT
J: TRBJ1-1; V: TRBV10-2; D: NA; size: NA; CDR3: CASSESDNTEAFF; DNA: TGCGCCAGCAGTGAGAGTGACAACACTGAAGCTTTCTTT
J: TRBJ1-5; V: TRBV11-2; D: NA; size: NA; CDR3: CASSLDSGGNQPQHF; DNA: TGTGCCAGCAGCTTAGATTCCGGGGGCAATCAGCCCCAGCATTTT
J: TRBJ1-2; V: TRBV27; D: NA; size: NA; CDR3: CASSFPLTDLYGYTF; DNA: TGTGCCAGCAGTTTCCCCCTTACAGACCTCTATGGCTACACCTTC
J: TRBJ1-2; V: TRBV6-2/TRBV6-3; D: NA; size: few; CDR3: CASSALGDGYTF; DNA: TGTGCCAGCAGTGCGTTAGGGGATGGCTACACCTTC
J: TRBJ2-2; V: TRBV6-1; D: NA; size: NA; CDR3: CASSDGLLGTGELFF; DNA: TGTGCCAGCAGTGACGGGCTTCTGGGCACCGGGGAGCTGTTTTTT
J: TRBJ1-2; V: TRBV7-8; D: NA; size: NA; CDR3: CASSLVRTPGYGYTF; DNA: TGTGCCAGCAGCTTAGTTCGCACCCCAGGCTATGGCTACACCTTC
J: TRBJ2-2; V: TRBV5-6; D: NA; size: NA; CDR3: CASSFGAGIGELFF; DNA: TGTGCCAGCAGCTTTGGAGCGGGCATCGGGGAGCTGTTTTTT
J: TRBJ1-1; V: TRBV19; D: TRBD1; size: NA; CDR3: CASSETGGTEAFF; DNA: TGTGCCAGTAGTGAAACAGGGGGCACTGAAGCTTTCTTT
J: TRBJ1-2; V: TRBV5-1; D: NA; size: once; CDR3: CASSLAGTSGYTF; DNA: TGCGCCAGCAGCTTGGCCGGGACTAGCGGCTACACCTTC
J: TRBJ2-2; V: TRBV28; D: NA; size: NA; CDR3: CASSPPRELQGGELFF; DNA: TGTGCCAGCAGTCCGCCCAGGGAACTCCAGGGCGGGGAGCTGTTTTTT
J: TRBJ1-4; V: TRBV5-6; D: NA; size: NA; CDR3: CASSFGSEKLFF; DNA: TGTGCCAGCAGCTTTGGTTCTGAAAAACTGTTTTTT
J: TRBJ2-3; V: TRBV18; D: NA; size: NA; CDR3: CASSDSSESTDTQYF; DNA: TGTGCCAGCTCAGACAGCTCGGAGAGCACAGATACGCAGTATTTT
J: TRBJ2-7; V: TRBV15; D: NA; size: NA; CDR3: CATSRDRGYEQYF; DNA: TGTGCCACCAGCAGAGACAGGGGCTACGAGCAGTACTTC
J: TRBJ2-7; V: TRBV5-1; D: TRBD1; size: NA; CDR3: CASSLGLGQGDYEQYF; DNA: TGCGCCAGCAGCTTGGGTCTTGGACAGGGGGACTACGAGCAGTACTTC
J: TRBJ2-2; V: TRBV3-1/TRBV3-2; D: NA; size: NA; CDR3: CASSQWARTGELFF; DNA: TGTGCCAGCAGCCAATGGGCGCGCACCGGGGAGCTGTTTTTT
J: TRBJ1-2; V: TRBV30; D: NA; size: NA; CDR3: CAWSMGAADGYTF; DNA: TGTGCCTGGTCAATGGGGGCGGCGGATGGCTACACCTTC
J: TRBJ1-2; V: TRBV10-3; D: NA; size: NA; CDR3: CAISESSLGSSYGYTF; DNA: TGTGCCATCAGTGAGTCGAGCCTAGGCAGTTCCTATGGCTACACCTTC
J: TRBJ2-5; V: TRBV9; D: TRBD2; size: NA; CDR3: CASTPSGRVQETQYF; DNA: TGTGCCAGCACCCCTAGCGGGAGGGTCCAAGAGACCCAGTACTTC
J: TRBJ1-4; V: TRBV9; D: TRBD1; size: NA; CDR3: CASSGPGQPEKLFF; DNA: TGTGCCAGCAGCGGACCGGGACAGCCAGAAAAACTGTTTTTT
J: TRBJ1-4; V: TRBV28; D: NA; size: NA; CDR3: CASTNTGPNEKLFF; DNA: TGTGCCAGCACTAATACAGGACCTAATGAAAAACTGTTTTTT
J: TRBJ1-4; V: TRBV5-1; D: TRBD1; size: NA; CDR3: CASSLGQGITNEKLFF; DNA: TGCGCCAGCAGCTTGGGACAGGGGATAACTAATGAAAAACTGTTTTTT
J: TRBJ2-3; V: TRBV10-3; D: TRBD2; size: NA; CDR3: CAIRDSGTTDTQYF; DNA: TGTGCCATCAGGGATAGCGGGACCACAGATACGCAGTATTTT
J: TRBJ2-1; V: TRBV24-1; D: TRBD1; size: NA; CDR3: CATSDFKTTGGWEQFF; DNA: TGTGCCACCAGTGATTTCAAGACGACAGGGGGTTGGGAGCAGTTCTTC
J: TRBJ2-7; V: TRBV28; D: NA; size: few; CDR3: CASSSVGYEQYF; DNA: TGTGCCAGCAGTTCGGTGGGCTACGAGCAGTACTTC
J: TRBJ2-2; V: TRBV9; D: NA; size: NA; CDR3: CASSVGRRGGDTGELFF; DNA: TGTGCCAGCAGCGTAGGCCGCAGAGGGGGGGACACCGGGGAGCTGTTTTTT